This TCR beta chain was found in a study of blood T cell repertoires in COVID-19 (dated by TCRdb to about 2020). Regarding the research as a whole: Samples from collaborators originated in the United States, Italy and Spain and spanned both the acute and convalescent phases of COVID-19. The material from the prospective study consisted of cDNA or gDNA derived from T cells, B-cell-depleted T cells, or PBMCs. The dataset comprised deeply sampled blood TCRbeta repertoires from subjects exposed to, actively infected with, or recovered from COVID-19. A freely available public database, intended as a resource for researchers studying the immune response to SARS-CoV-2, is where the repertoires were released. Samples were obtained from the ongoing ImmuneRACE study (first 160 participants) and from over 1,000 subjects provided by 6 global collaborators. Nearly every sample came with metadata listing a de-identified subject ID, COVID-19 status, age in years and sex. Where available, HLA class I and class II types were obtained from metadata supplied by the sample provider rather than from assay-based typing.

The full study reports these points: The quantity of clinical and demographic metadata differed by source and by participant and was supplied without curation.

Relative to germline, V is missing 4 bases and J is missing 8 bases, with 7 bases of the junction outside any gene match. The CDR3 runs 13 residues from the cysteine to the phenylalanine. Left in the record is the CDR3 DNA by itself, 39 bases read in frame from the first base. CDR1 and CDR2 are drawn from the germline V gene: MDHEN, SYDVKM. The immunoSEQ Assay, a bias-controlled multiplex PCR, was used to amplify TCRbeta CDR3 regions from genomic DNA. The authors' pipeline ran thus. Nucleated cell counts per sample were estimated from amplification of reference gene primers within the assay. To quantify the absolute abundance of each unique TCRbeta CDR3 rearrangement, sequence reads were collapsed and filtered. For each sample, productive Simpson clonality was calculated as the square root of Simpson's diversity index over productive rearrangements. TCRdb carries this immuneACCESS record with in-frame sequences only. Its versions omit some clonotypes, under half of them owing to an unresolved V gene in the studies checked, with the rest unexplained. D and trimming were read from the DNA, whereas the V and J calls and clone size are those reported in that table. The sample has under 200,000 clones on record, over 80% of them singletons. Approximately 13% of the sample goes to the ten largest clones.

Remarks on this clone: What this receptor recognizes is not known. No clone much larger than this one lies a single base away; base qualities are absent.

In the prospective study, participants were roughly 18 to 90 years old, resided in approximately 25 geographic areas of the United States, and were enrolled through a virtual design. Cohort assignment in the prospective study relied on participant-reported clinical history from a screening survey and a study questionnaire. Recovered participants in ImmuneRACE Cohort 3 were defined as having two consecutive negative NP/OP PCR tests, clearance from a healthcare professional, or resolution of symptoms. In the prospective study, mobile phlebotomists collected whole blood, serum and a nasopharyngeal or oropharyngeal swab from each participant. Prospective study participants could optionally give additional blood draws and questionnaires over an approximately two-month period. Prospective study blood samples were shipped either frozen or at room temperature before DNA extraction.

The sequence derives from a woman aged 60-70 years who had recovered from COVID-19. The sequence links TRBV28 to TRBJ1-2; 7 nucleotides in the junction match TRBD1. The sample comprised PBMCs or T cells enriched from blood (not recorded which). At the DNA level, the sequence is TGTGCCAGCAGTTCGAGACAGGGTGGAGGCTACACCTTC. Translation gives CASSSRQGGGYTF.